These T cell receptor beta chains were read from a single sample in a study of OX40 agonist ivuxolimab in advanced cancers. Assay used: immunoSEQ multiplex PCR; TCRdb lists only in-frame clones, some missing. The sample lists some 58,000 clones, 70% to 90% seen once, with around 13% in the top ten. Here the sequenced sample was CD4+ or CD8+ T cells sorted from blood, taken in a trial of the OX40 agonist ivuxolimab. The receptor set was obtained from an adult with an advanced solid tumor such as melanoma, head and neck, liver or kidney cancer. CDR3s include the opening cysteine and the closing phenylalanine or tryptophan. D genes are given only for firm matches. Where a row states a size, it is once, few, many or the class of an expanded clone; other rows omit it.

CDR3 protein	CDR3 DNA	V gene	D gene	J gene	clone size
CASSPSVGFEQFF	TGTGCCAGCAGTCCGTCGGTGGGTTTTGAGCAGTTCTTC	TRBV6-5	-	TRBJ2-1	-
CASSRYQNYEQYF	TGTGCCAGCAGTAGGTACCAGAACTACGAGCAGTACTTC	TRBV6-5	-	TRBJ2-7	-
CASSLGGLAGNTGELFF	TGTGCCAGCAGCTTAGGGGGACTAGCGGGTAACACCGGGGAGCTGTTTTTT	TRBV13	TRBD2	TRBJ2-2	-
CATKNHRDPQETQYF	TGTGCCACAAAAAACCACCGGGACCCACAAGAGACCCAGTACTTC	TRBV10-3	-	TRBJ2-5	-
CASSQTGTGLIYEQYF	TGTGCCAGCTCACAGACAGGGACAGGGTTAATCTACGAGCAGTACTTC	TRBV18	TRBD1	TRBJ2-7	-
CASSKAHITSGNPYEQYF	TGTGCCAGCAGCAAAGCCCATATTACTAGCGGCAACCCCTACGAGCAGTACTTC	TRBV7-8	TRBD2	TRBJ2-7	-
CASSTQQGPLAGNTIYF	TGTGCCAGTAGTACCCAACAGGGGCCCTTGGCTGGAAACACCATATATTTT	TRBV19	TRBD1	TRBJ1-3	-
CASKIRVLNEKLFF	TGTGCCAGCAAAATTAGGGTTCTGAATGAAAAACTGTTTTTT	TRBV2	-	TRBJ1-4	-
CASRRATYEQYF	TGTGCCAGCCGCCGGGCCACCTACGAGCAGTACTTC	TRBV28	-	TRBJ2-7	medium-sized
CASSSGTFTYEQYF	TGTGCCAGCAGCTCCGGGACGTTTACCTACGAGCAGTACTTC	TRBV4-2	-	TRBJ2-7	-
CASSFDRNQPQHF	TGTGCCAGCAGTTTCGACAGAAATCAGCCCCAGCATTTT	TRBV6-5	-	TRBJ1-5	-
CAISDQGGGGLSTDTQYF	TGTGCCATCAGTGATCAAGGGGGAGGCGGGCTTAGCACAGATACGCAGTATTTT	TRBV10-3	-	TRBJ2-3	-
CASSLPTNEKLFF	TGTGCCAGCAGCCTCCCGACTAATGAAAAACTGTTTTTT	TRBV5-6	-	TRBJ1-4	-
CASSLPRDGTGELFF	TGTGCCAGCAGCTTACCCCGGGACGGGACCGGGGAGCTGTTTTTT	TRBV7-2	-	TRBJ2-2	-
CASSPRLAGVLEQFF	TGTGCCAGCAGCCCAAGACTAGCGGGAGTATTAGAGCAGTTCTTC	TRBV7-9	TRBD2	TRBJ2-1	-
CASSAGGLAAPSETQYF	TGTGCCAGTAGTGCGGGGGGGCTAGCAGCTCCCTCGGAGACCCAGTACTTC	TRBV19	TRBD2	TRBJ2-5	-
CASSQSYAGTGGPNEKLFF	TGTGCCAGCAGCCAATCATACGCAGGGACAGGGGGCCCTAATGAAAAACTGTTTTTT	TRBV7-9	TRBD1	TRBJ1-4	-
CASSVAGGAHNEQFF	TGTGCCAGCAGCGTAGCCGGAGGGGCGCACAATGAGCAGTTCTTC	TRBV9	-	TRBJ2-1	-
CATRSGAAMSAHEQYF	TGTGCCACCCGATCGGGGGCTGCTATGAGTGCCCACGAGCAGTACTTC	TRBV28	-	TRBJ2-7	-
CASSTRDSGANVLTF	TGTGCCAGTAGTACACGGGACTCTGGGGCCAACGTCCTGACTTTC	TRBV19	-	TRBJ2-6	once
CASSVGRQGWETQYF	TGTGCCAGCAGCGTAGGCCGACAGGGCTGGGAGACCCAGTACTTC	TRBV9	TRBD1	TRBJ2-5	few
CASSLVGPNTEAFF	TGTGCCAGCAGCTTGGTAGGGCCGAACACTGAAGCTTTCTTT	TRBV5-8	-	TRBJ1-1	few
CARHYQGAGTGELFF	TGTGCCAGGCATTATCAGGGGGCGGGCACCGGGGAGCTGTTTTTT	TRBV6-1	TRBD1	TRBJ2-2	-
CASSIRGARSNQPQHF	TGTGCCAGTAGTATTCGAGGTGCCAGGAGCAATCAGCCCCAGCATTTT	TRBV19	-	TRBJ1-5	once
CASSQGQDSYEQYF	TGTGCCAGCAGCCAAGGACAGGACTCCTACGAGCAGTACTTC	TRBV7-8	TRBD1	TRBJ2-7	-
CASSTWTGTRDNYGYTF	TGTGCCAGTAGTACCTGGACAGGGACCAGGGACAACTATGGCTACACCTTC	TRBV19	TRBD1	TRBJ1-2	-
CASSHPGVQETQYF	TGTGCCAGCAGCCATCCTGGGGTGCAAGAGACCCAGTACTTC	TRBV7-9	-	TRBJ2-5	-
CASSTRRVSGKLNTGELFF	TGTGCCAGTAGTACCCGGAGGGTTTCAGGGAAACTGAACACCGGGGAGCTGTTTTTT	TRBV19	-	TRBJ2-2	-
CARRSTGVAGELFF	TGTGCTAGGCGCTCGACAGGGGTCGCCGGGGAGCTGTTTTTT	TRBV7-7	TRBD1	TRBJ2-2	-
CASSWRTSGVYNEQFF	TGTGCCAGCAGCTGGCGGACTAGTGGGGTATACAATGAGCAGTTCTTC	TRBV5-4	TRBD2	TRBJ2-1	-
CAWSHGGGPYEQYF	TGTGCCTGGAGCCACGGAGGAGGTCCCTACGAGCAGTACTTC	TRBV30	-	TRBJ2-7	-
CASSISGGPSYEQYF	TGTGCCAGTAGTATTTCGGGAGGGCCCTCCTACGAGCAGTACTTC	TRBV19	TRBD2	TRBJ2-7	-
CASSPGTRSDGYTF	TGTGCCAGCAGCCCCGGGACAAGGAGCGATGGCTACACCTTC	TRBV7-3	-	TRBJ1-2	-
CASSWTGIGYTF	TGTGCCAGCAGCTGGACAGGAATAGGCTACACCTTC	TRBV5-5	TRBD1	TRBJ1-2	-
CATSPLGDTIYF	TGTGCCACCAGCCCCCTTGGAGACACCATATATTTT	TRBV15	-	TRBJ1-3	large